Listed below are T cell receptor beta chains from one sample, sequenced in a study of CD8 T cells in ankylosing spondylitis. TCRdb ran MiXCR on the 5' RACE reads and lists one entry per CDR3 protein. The sample holds more than 150,000 distinct CDR3 sequences; around 10% are singletons and the top ten take almost 30%. The specimen sequenced was blood, either unsorted or a sorted T cell fraction (not recorded which). Receptor source: a male donor with ankylosing spondylitis or in good health (not recorded which). Both conserved end residues are part of each CDR3. The order of the fields is CDR3 length, D gene, J gene, V gene, clone size, CDR3 protein, CDR3 DNA. A D gene is named only where the DNA matches it firmly. Clone sizes are given selectively: once, few, many, or a class where the clone is expanded.

>13|-|TRBJ2-5|TRBV6-6|-
CASSTRPGETQYF
TGTGCCAGCAGTACCCGACCTGGGGAGACCCAGTACTTC
>12|-|TRBJ2-7|TRBV20-1|-
CSATDISYEQYF
TGCAGTGCTACGGACATCTCCTACGAGCAGTACTTC
>14|-|TRBJ2-5|TRBV20-1|many
CSAREGGRAETQYF
TGCAGTGCTAGAGAGGGCGGAAGGGCGGAGACCCAGTACTTC
>12|-|TRBJ2-5|TRBV6-5|many
CAATRRDKTQYF
TGTGCCGCCACTAGGAGGGACAAGACCCAGTACTTC
>15|-|TRBJ1-2|TRBV5-1|many
CASSLSADANYGYTF
TGCGCCAGCAGCTTGTCGGCCGACGCTAACTATGGCTACACCTTC
>14|-|TRBJ2-7|TRBV28|few
CASRPGGNPYEQYF
TGTGCCAGCAGGCCAGGGGGGAATCCCTACGAGCAGTACTTC
>13|-|TRBJ2-5|TRBV4-3|many
CASSQGGGETQYF
TGCGCCAGCAGCCAAGGAGGGGGGGAGACCCAGTACTTC
>12|-|TRBJ2-7|TRBV7-8|-
CASAPVHNEQYF
TGTGCCAGCGCCCCCGTCCATAACGAGCAGTACTTC
>15|TRBD1|TRBJ1-1|TRBV27|many
CASSLQTGSGTEAFF
TGTGCCAGCAGTCTTCAGACAGGGTCTGGCACTGAAGCTTTCTTT
>11|-|TRBJ1-2|TRBV6-5|-
CAVSGNYGYTF
TGTGCCGTTTCCGGAAACTATGGCTACACCTTC
>13|-|TRBJ2-2|TRBV3-1|few
CASSMRSTGELFF
TGTGCCAGCAGCATGCGGTCCACCGGGGAGCTGTTTTTT
>15|-|TRBJ1-5|TRBV6-1|few
CASGRTVGSGQPQHF
TGTGCCAGCGGGAGGACTGTCGGCTCTGGTCAGCCCCAGCATTTT
>13|-|TRBJ2-1|TRBV7-8|few
CASSLRLSNEQFF
TGTGCCAGCAGCTTGCGACTAAGCAATGAGCAGTTCTTC
>13|TRBD1|TRBJ2-7|TRBV20-1|many
CSARTGGTYEQYF
TGCAGTGCCCGGACAGGGGGAACCTACGAGCAGTACTTC
>15|TRBD2|TRBJ2-5|TRBV28|many
CASSRTSGVQETQYF
TGTGCCAGCAGTCGGACTAGCGGGGTACAAGAGACCCAGTACTTC
>13|-|TRBJ2-5|TRBV7-8|many
CASSLGTVETQYF
TGTGCCAGCAGCTTAGGGACGGTGGAGACCCAGTACTTC
>14|TRBD1|TRBJ1-2|TRBV7-2|few
CASSLLTGRDGYTF
TGTGCCAGCAGCCTACTGACAGGGAGGGATGGCTACACCTTC
>16|TRBD1|TRBJ2-3|TRBV28|few
CASSSHPADRKDTQYF
TGTGCCAGCAGTTCACATCCGGCGGACAGGAAAGATACGCAGTATTTT